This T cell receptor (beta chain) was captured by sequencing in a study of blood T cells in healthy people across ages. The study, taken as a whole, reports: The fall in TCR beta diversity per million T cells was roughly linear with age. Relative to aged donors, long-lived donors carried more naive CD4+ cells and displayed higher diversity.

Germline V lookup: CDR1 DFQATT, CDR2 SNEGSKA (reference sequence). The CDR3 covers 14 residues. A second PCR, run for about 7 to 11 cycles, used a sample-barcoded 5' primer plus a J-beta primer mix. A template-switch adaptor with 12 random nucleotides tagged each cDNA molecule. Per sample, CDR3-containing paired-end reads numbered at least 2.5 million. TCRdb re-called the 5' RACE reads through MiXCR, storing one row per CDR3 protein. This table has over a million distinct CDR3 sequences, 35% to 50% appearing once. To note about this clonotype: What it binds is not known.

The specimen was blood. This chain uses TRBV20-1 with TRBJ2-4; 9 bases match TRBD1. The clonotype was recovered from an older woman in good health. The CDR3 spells CSAYGTGAKNIQYF. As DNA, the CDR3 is TGCAGCGCTTATGGGACAGGGGCCAAAAACATTCAGTACTTC.